The sequence of this TCR beta chain was determined in a study of blood T cell repertoires in COVID-19. Study details: There were acute and convalescent COVID-19 samples, and they came from the United States, Italy and Spain. In each case, the material was cDNA or gDNA derived from T cells, B-cell-depleted T cells, or PBMCs.

In the original workflow: Reference gene primer amplification gave nucleated cell count estimates. Data came from immunoSEQ multiplex PCR; TCRdb stores just in-frame clones and leaves some out. The V and J calls and the clone size are those of that table, but D and trimming were determined from the DNA. Among some 180,000 clones listed, 65% to 80% were seen once. V lost 5 bases to trimming and J lost 4 bases; unmatched junction nucleotides: 7. CDR3 size: 15 residues. Germline-derived CDR1 and CDR2 are SGHVS and FNYEAQ. V and J are TRBV7-6 and TRBJ2-5; TRBD2 matches at 10 bases. The sample taken for sequencing was peripheral blood. The clonotype originates from a man between 45 and 60 years old who had recovered from COVID-19. The CDR3 DNA reads as TGTGCCAGCAGCCCCCGGAGACTAGCGGGAGAGACCCAGTACTTC. Translated, it gives CASSPRRLAGETQYF.